This T cell receptor beta chain appears in the sequencing data of a study of blood T cell repertoires in COVID-19. Looking at the study overall: There were acute and convalescent COVID-19 samples, and they came from the United States, Italy and Spain. The analysed material was cDNA or gDNA that came from T cells, B-cell-depleted T cells, or PBMCs.

As handled by the study authors: Nucleated cell counts were estimated from reference gene primer amplification. Profiling relied on immunoSEQ multiplex PCR, and the TCRdb table lists in-frame clones only, not all of them. From that table come the V and J calls and clone size; the DNA was used to work out D and trimming. The sample has roughly 150,000 clones, around 89% seen once. Sequenced sample: peripheral blood. The sequence came from a human donor in a cohort sampled during active COVID-19.

The CDR3 reads CAWSAGFQIQYF. CDR3 sequence (DNA): TGTGCCTGGAGTGCCGGGTTCCAAATTCAGTACTTC. The chain employs TRBV30 and TRBJ2-4; D is undetermined. This CDR3 contains 12 residues. In germline, CDR1 is GTSNPN, CDR2 SVGIG (reference sequence). The V end lost 1 base, the J end lost 10 bases, and 11 bases lay between the germline ends. Based on the CDR3 plus reference TRBV30 and TRBJ2-4, the full variable domain is SQTIHQWPATLVQPVGSPLSLECTVEGTSNPNLYWYRQAAGRGLQLLFYSVGIGQISSEVPQNLSASRPQDRQFILSSKKLLLSDSGFYLCAWSAGFQIQYFGAGTRLSVL.